A selection of T cell receptor beta chains follows, all from one sample in a study of CD8 T cells in ankylosing spondylitis. A single record per CDR3 protein comes from TCRdb applying MiXCR to the 5' RACE reads. The sample includes roughly 350,000 distinct CDR3 sequences, roughly 8% of them seen just once. Sequenced: blood, either unsorted or a sorted T cell fraction (not recorded which). The source is a male donor with ankylosing spondylitis. CDR3s include the opening cysteine and the closing phenylalanine or tryptophan. The order of the fields is clone size, J gene, D gene, V gene, CDR3 protein, CDR3 DNA. A D gene is named only where the DNA matches it firmly. Not all rows give a size; the values are once, few, many and, for expanded clones, a class.

few,TRBJ2-5,-,TRBV7-9,CASSLRDVRAQYF,TGTGCCAGCAGCTTGAGGGATGTTAGGGCCCAGTACTTC
few,TRBJ2-2,-,TRBV12-3/TRBV12-4,CASSFMSGPTGELFF,TGTGCCAGCAGTTTTATGAGCGGGCCAACCGGGGAGCTGTTTTTT
many,TRBJ1-4,-,TRBV20-1,CSARRGRLTNEKLFF,TGCAGTGCTAGAAGAGGGCGATTAACTAATGAAAAACTGTTTTTT
few,TRBJ2-1,-,TRBV6-1,CASNPSRGAYNEQFF,TGTGCCAGCAACCCCTCCCGAGGCGCCTACAATGAGCAGTTCTTC
many,TRBJ1-1,-,TRBV6-5,CASSYGGARAEAFF,TGTGCCAGCAGTTACGGGGGAGCGAGGGCTGAAGCTTTCTTT
-,TRBJ2-7,-,TRBV20-1,CSARDRDLYEQYF,TGCAGTGCTAGGGACCGGGATCTCTACGAGCAGTACTTC
once,TRBJ1-6,-,TRBV20-1,CSANRDNNSPLHF,TGCAGTGCTAACCGGGACAATAATTCACCCCTCCACTTT
-,TRBJ2-1,TRBD1,TRBV9,CASSPPPWGDRSSYNEQFF,TGTGCCAGCAGCCCCCCTCCATGGGGGGACAGGAGCTCCTACAATGAGCAGTTCTTC
-,TRBJ2-7,TRBD2,TRBV2,CASSLLPNSGRSSYEQYF,TGTGCCAGCAGTCTCCTGCCCAATAGCGGGAGGAGCTCCTACGAGCAGTACTTC
few,TRBJ1-4,-,TRBV6-1,CASSEVLGGAREKLFF,TGTGCCAGCAGTGAAGTTTTGGGCGGGGCGCGAGAAAAACTGTTTTTT
few,TRBJ1-1,TRBD1,TRBV7-6,CASSPGVGQGGPNTEAFF,TGTGCCAGCAGCCCGGGAGTGGGACAGGGTGGACCGAACACTGAAGCTTTCTTT
-,TRBJ1-6,-,TRBV9,CASSASPGNSPLHF,TGTGCCAGCAGCGCTAGTCCAGGGAATTCACCCCTCCACTTT
few,TRBJ2-7,TRBD2,TRBV2,CASSPGLAGGFGEQYF,TGTGCCAGCAGCCCGGGACTAGCGGGAGGGTTTGGCGAGCAGTACTTC
many,TRBJ2-2,-,TRBV5-1,CASMRDTPNTGELFF,TGCGCCAGCATGAGGGACACTCCGAACACCGGGGAGCTGTTTTTT
few,TRBJ2-1,-,TRBV5-1,CASSFWSGTDNEQFF,TGCGCCAGCAGCTTCTGGTCAGGAACCGACAATGAGCAGTTCTTC
few,TRBJ2-5,-,TRBV7-9,CASSLAFGFQETQYF,TGTGCCAGCAGCTTAGCTTTCGGTTTTCAAGAGACCCAGTACTTC
-,TRBJ2-7,TRBD2,TRBV20-1,CSARPGTSGRNEQYF,TGCAGTGCCCGACCAGGGACTAGCGGGAGGAACGAGCAGTACTTC
few,TRBJ2-1,TRBD1,TRBV7-9,CASSRLGQGAHNEQFF,TGTGCCAGCAGCCGCCTCGGACAGGGGGCTCACAATGAGCAGTTCTTC
few,TRBJ2-7,-,TRBV7-9,CASSLEVRLEQYF,TGTGCCAGCAGCTTAGAGGTCCGCCTCGAGCAGTACTTC
-,TRBJ2-5,-,TRBV7-3,CASSLNGANYQETQYF,TGTGCCAGCAGCTTAAATGGCGCCAACTACCAAGAGACCCAGTACTTC
many,TRBJ1-1,-,TRBV5-1,CASSTLDGWNTEAFF,TGCGCCAGCAGCACCCTGGACGGATGGAACACTGAAGCTTTCTTT
many,TRBJ2-7,TRBD2,TRBV20-1,CSARGLAAIYEQYF,TGCAGTGCTAGAGGTCTAGCGGCAATCTACGAGCAGTACTTC
few,TRBJ1-2,TRBD1,TRBV20-1,CSASGQGQGYTF,TGCAGTGCTAGCGGACAGGGCCAGGGCTACACCTTC
many,TRBJ2-1,TRBD2,TRBV10-3,CAISTLAGANEQFF,TGTGCCATCAGCACCCTAGCGGGAGCAAATGAGCAGTTCTTC
few,TRBJ1-1,-,TRBV29-1,CSVEDQLMNTEAFF,TGCAGCGTTGAAGATCAGCTTATGAACACTGAAGCTTTCTTT
few,TRBJ1-1,TRBD1,TRBV29-1,CSVRTGRGNTEAFF,TGCAGCGTACGGACAGGGCGGGGGAACACTGAAGCTTTCTTT
few,TRBJ2-2,-,TRBV7-9,CASSLPWRDPNTGELFF,TGTGCCAGCAGCCTACCTTGGCGGGACCCAAACACCGGGGAGCTGTTTTTT
many,TRBJ1-1,TRBD1,TRBV10-3,CAISQGALSNTEAFF,TGTGCCATCAGTCAGGGGGCGCTGAGCAACACTGAAGCTTTCTTT
few,TRBJ2-3,TRBD1,TRBV20-1,CSVPGQTNTDTQYF,TGCAGTGTCCCGGGACAGACTAACACAGATACGCAGTATTTT
many,TRBJ2-7,-,TRBV10-3,CAIAPTGGPSEQYF,TGTGCCATCGCCCCCACCGGAGGGCCCAGCGAGCAGTACTTC
few,TRBJ2-5,-,TRBV5-1,CASRGSYQETQYF,TGCGCCAGCAGGGGCAGTTACCAAGAGACCCAGTACTTC
-,TRBJ1-2,-,TRBV4-1,CASSQGQGTIYGYTF,TGCGCCAGCAGCCAAGGGCAGGGTACTATCTATGGCTACACCTTC
-,TRBJ2-1,TRBD2,TRBV28,CASTQTSGRANEQFF,TGTGCCAGCACCCAGACTAGCGGGAGGGCCAATGAGCAGTTCTTC
-,TRBJ1-3,-,TRBV15,CATSRGNHGNTIYF,TGTGCCACCAGCAGAGGTAACCACGGAAACACCATATATTTT
many,TRBJ2-5,TRBD1,TRBV6-2/TRBV6-3,CASSQGQGMAQYF,TGTGCCAGCAGTCAAGGACAGGGGATGGCCCAGTACTTC
many,TRBJ1-4,TRBD1,TRBV20-1,CSAPAGTGATNEKLFF,TGCAGTGCTCCCGCCGGGACAGGAGCAACTAATGAAAAACTGTTTTTT
few,TRBJ2-4,-,TRBV7-9,CASSFGGGGIQYF,TGTGCCAGCAGCTTTGGCGGCGGCGGCATTCAGTACTTC
few,TRBJ1-5,-,TRBV15,CATSRDFQGGNQPQHF,TGTGCCACCAGCAGAGATTTCCAGGGCGGCAATCAGCCCCAGCATTTT
few,TRBJ2-7,-,TRBV18,CASSADYEQYF,TGTGCCAGCTCAGCTGACTACGAGCAGTACTTC
-,TRBJ2-5,TRBD1,TRBV9,CASSVDPGGAETQYF,TGTGCCAGCAGCGTAGATCCAGGGGGCGCGGAGACCCAGTACTTC
-,TRBJ2-5,TRBD2,TRBV28,CASSRRLAVGVQETQYF,TGTGCCAGCAGCCGGCGACTAGCGGTGGGGGTACAAGAGACCCAGTACTTC
-,TRBJ2-1,-,TRBV4-1,CASSQRATEPGPPSSSEQFF,TGCGCCAGCAGCCAGAGAGCGACAGAGCCGGGACCCCCGTCTTCATCTGAGCAGTTCTTC
many,TRBJ2-6,-,TRBV5-1,CASSSTPGANVLTF,TGCGCCAGCAGCTCAACACCTGGGGCCAACGTCCTGACTTTC
few,TRBJ2-7,TRBD2,TRBV12-3/TRBV12-4,CASSLSRGGTRIPYEQYF,TGTGCCAGCAGTTTATCGAGGGGGGGGACTAGGATTCCCTACGAGCAGTACTTC
-,TRBJ2-3,-,TRBV7-8,CASSLVGRQATSSTDTQYF,TGTGCCAGCAGCTTAGTCGGGCGGCAGGCAACTTCTAGCACAGATACGCAGTATTTT
-,TRBJ2-2,-,TRBV11-2,CASSLEGSGPPVRELFF,TGTGCCAGCAGCTTAGAGGGCAGCGGGCCCCCGGTCCGGGAGCTGTTTTTT
few,TRBJ1-6,-,TRBV3-1,CASSPGPWNSPLHF,TGTGCCAGCAGCCCGGGGCCCTGGAATTCACCCCTCCACTTT
many,TRBJ1-1,-,TRBV29-1,CSVAFRDTEAFF,TGCAGCGTCGCTTTCAGAGACACTGAAGCTTTCTTT
few,TRBJ2-7,-,TRBV11-3,CASSLAGYYEQYF,TGTGCCAGCAGCTTAGCAGGATACTACGAGCAGTACTTC
-,TRBJ2-3,TRBD2,TRBV20-1,CSARVIAGGTDTQYF,TGCAGTGCTAGGGTAATAGCGGGAGGGACAGATACGCAGTATTTT
few,TRBJ2-7,-,TRBV7-9,CASSLSQGEQYF,TGTGCCAGCAGCTTATCGCAGGGCGAGCAGTACTTC
few,TRBJ1-3,-,TRBV5-6,CASSLSGRRDTIYF,TGTGCCAGCAGCTTGTCGGGACGTAGGGACACCATATATTTT
-,TRBJ2-7,TRBD2,TRBV28,CASSRGSGRDEQYF,TGTGCCAGCAGTCGGGGCAGCGGGAGGGATGAGCAGTACTTC
-,TRBJ1-1,-,TRBV7-9,CASSPWTDEAFF,TGTGCCAGCAGCCCCTGGACAGATGAAGCTTTCTTT
few,TRBJ2-2,-,TRBV5-1,CASSLVGGTGELFF,TGCGCCAGCAGCTTGGTCGGTGGGACCGGGGAGCTGTTTTTT
-,TRBJ2-7,-,TRBV7-9,CASSLVGTEEQYF,TGTGCCAGCAGCTTAGTAGGGACGGAGGAGCAGTACTTC
many,TRBJ2-3,-,TRBV20-1,CSASPLGWENTDTQYF,TGCAGTGCTAGCCCCCTGGGGTGGGAGAACACAGATACGCAGTATTTT
many,TRBJ1-6,-,TRBV7-9,CASSFGPVDSPLHF,TGTGCCAGCAGCTTTGGGCCCGTAGATTCACCCCTCCACTTT